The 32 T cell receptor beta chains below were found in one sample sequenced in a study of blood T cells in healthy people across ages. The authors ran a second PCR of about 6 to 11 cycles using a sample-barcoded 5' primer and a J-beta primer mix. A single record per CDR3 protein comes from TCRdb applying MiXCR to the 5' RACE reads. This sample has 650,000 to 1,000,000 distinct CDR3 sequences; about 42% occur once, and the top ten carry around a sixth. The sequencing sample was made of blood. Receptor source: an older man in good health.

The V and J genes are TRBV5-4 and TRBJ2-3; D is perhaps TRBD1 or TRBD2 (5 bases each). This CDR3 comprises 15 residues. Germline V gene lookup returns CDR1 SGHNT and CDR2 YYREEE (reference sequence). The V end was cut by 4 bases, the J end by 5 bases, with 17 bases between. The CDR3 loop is CASSGDEARVDTQYF. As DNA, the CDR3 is TGTGCCAGCAGCGGGGACGAGGCCCGGGTAGATACGCAGTATTTT.

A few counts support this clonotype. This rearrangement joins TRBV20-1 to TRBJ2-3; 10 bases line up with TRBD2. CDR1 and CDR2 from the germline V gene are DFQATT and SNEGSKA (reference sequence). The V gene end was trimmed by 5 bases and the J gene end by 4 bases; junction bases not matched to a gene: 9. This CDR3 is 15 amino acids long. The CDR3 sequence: CSARGLAGVPDTQYF. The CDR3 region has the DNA TGCAGTGCTCGTGGTCTAGCGGGAGTTCCAGATACGCAGTATTTT.

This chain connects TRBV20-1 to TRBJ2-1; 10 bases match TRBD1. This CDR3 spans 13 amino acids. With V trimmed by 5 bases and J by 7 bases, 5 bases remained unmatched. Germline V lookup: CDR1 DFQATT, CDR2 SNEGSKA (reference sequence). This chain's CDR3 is CSARDRGENEQFF. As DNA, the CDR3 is TGCAGTGCTCGGGACAGGGGTGAGAATGAGCAGTTCTTC.

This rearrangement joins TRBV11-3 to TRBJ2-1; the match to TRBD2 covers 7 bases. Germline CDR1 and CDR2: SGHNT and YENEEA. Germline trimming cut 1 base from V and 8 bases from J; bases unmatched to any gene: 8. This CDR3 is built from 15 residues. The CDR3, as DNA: TGTGCCAGCAGCTTAGGGACTAGAAAAGGCGATGAGCAGTTCTTC. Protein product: CASSLGTRKGDEQFF. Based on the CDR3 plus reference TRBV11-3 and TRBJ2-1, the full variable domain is EAGVVQSPRYKIIEKKQPVAFWCNPISGHNTLYWYLQNLGQGPELLIRYENEEAVDDSQLPKDRFSAERLKGVDSTLKIQPAELGDSAVYLCASSLGTRKGDEQFFGPGTRLTVL.

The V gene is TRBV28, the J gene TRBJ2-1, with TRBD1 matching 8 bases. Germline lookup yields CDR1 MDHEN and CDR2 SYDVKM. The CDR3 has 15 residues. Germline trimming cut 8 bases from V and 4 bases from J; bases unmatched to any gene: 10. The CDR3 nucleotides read TGTGCCAGCGGTCCGGGGGACAGGAATTACAATGAGCAGTTCTTC. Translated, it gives CASGPGDRNYNEQFF. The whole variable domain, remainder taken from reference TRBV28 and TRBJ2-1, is DVKVTQSSRYLVKRTGEKVFLECVQDMDHENMFWYRQDPGLGLRLIYFSYDVKMKEKGDIPEGYSVSREKKERFSLILESASTNQTSMYLCASGPGDRNYNEQFFGPGTRLTVL.

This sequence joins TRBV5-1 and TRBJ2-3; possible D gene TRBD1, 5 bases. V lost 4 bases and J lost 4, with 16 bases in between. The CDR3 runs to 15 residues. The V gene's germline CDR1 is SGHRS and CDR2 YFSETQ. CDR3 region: CASSADTGSSDTQYF. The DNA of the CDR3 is TGCGCCAGCAGCGCCGACACAGGATCTTCAGATACGCAGTATTTT.

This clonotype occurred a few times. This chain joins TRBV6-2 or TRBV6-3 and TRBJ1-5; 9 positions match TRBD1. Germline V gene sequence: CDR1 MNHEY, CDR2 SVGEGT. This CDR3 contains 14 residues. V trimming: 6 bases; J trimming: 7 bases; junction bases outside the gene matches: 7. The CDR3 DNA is TGTGCCAGCAGGGGGGGACAGGGAGTGCAGCCCCAGCATTTT. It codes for CASRGGQGVQPQHF.

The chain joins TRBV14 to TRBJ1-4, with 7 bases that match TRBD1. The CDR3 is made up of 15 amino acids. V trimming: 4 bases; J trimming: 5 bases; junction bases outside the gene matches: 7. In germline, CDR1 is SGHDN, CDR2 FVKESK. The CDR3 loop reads CASSPNDRANEKLFF. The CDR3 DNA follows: TGTGCCAGCAGCCCTAATGACAGGGCAAATGAAAAACTGTTTTTT.

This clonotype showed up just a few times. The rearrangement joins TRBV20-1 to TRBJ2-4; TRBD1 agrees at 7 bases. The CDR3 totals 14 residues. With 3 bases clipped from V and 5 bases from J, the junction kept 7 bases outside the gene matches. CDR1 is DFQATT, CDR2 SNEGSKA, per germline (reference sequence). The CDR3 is CSASDAGTENIQYF. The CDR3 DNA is TGCAGTGCTAGTGATGCAGGGACAGAAAACATTCAGTACTTC.

The CDR3 DNA reads TGTGCCAGCAGTTGTTTATTGCGGAGTCACAATGAGCAGTACTTC. Translated: CASSCLLRSHNEQYF. The chain is built from TRBV12-3 or TRBV12-4 and TRBJ2-5, with D unclear. The CDR3 sequence is 15 residues long. V gave up 4 bases and J gave up 11 bases, with 23 bases separating them.

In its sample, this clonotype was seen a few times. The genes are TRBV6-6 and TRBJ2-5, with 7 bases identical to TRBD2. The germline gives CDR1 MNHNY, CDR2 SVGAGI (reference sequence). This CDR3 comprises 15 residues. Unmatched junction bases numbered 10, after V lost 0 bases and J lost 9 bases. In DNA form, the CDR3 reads TGTGCCAGCAGTTACTCTGGCCCGCCGGGGGGTTCCCAGTACTTC. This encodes CASSYSGPPGGSQYF.

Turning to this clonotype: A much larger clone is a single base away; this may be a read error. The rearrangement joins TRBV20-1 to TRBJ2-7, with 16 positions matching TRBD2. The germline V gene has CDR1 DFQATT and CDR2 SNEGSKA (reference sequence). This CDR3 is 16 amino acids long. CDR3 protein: CSAPGLAGGPIYGQYF. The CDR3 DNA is TGCAGTGCCCCGGGACTAGCGGGAGGGCCTATCTACGGGCAGTACTTC.

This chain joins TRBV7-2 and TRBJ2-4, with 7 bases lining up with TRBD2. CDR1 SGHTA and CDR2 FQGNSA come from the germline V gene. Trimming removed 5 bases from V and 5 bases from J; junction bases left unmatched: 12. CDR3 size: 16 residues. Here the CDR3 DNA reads TGTGCCAGCAGCCCTCCTGAACTAGCGAAAGAAAACATTCAGTACTTC. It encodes CASSPPELAKENIQYF.

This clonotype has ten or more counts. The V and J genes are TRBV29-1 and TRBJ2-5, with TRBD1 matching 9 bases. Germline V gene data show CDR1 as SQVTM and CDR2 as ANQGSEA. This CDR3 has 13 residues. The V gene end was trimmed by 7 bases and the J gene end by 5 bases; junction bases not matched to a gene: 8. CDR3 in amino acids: CSGEQGALETQYF. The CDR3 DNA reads TGCAGCGGCGAACAGGGGGCACTGGAGACCCAGTACTTC.

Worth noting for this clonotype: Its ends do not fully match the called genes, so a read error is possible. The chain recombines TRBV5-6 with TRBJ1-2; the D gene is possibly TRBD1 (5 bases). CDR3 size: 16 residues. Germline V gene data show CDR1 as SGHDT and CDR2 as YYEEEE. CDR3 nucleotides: TGTGCCAGCAGCGACCGGGGCCAGAATTCTAACCATGGCTACACCTTC. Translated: CASSDRGQNSNHGYTF.

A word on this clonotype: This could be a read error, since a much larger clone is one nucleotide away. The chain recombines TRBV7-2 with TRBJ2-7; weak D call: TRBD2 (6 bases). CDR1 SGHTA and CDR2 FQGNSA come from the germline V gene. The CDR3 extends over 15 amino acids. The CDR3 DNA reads TGTGTCAGCAGCTGGCCAGGCCGGGGGATCCACGAGCAGTACTTC. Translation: CVSSWPGRGIHEQYF.

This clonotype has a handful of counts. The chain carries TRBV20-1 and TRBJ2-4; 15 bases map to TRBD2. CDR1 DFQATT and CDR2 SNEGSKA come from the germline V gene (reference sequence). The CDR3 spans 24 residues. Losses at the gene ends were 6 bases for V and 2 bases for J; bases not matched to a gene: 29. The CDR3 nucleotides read TGCAGTGCGCCACCCCGGGACAGGGGCGTCCTCACCGGGACTAGCGGGAGGACCAAAAACATTCAGTACTTC. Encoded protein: CSAPPRDRGVLTGTSGRTKNIQYF.

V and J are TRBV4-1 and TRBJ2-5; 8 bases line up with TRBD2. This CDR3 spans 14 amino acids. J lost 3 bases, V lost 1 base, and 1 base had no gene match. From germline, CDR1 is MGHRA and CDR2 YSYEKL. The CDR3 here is CASSQAGGEETQYF. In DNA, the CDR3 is TGCGCCAGCAGCCAAGCGGGAGGGGAAGAGACCCAGTACTTC.

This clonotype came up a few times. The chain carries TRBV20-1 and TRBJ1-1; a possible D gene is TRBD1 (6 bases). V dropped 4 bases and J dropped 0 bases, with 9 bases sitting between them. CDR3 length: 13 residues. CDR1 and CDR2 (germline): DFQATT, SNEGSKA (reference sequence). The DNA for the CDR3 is TGCAGTGCTACCGACAGGCTGAACACTGAAGCTTTCTTT. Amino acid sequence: CSATDRLNTEAFF.

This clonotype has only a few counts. The CDR3 here is CASSFKGGGRNSYNEQFF. CDR3 in DNA: TGTGCCAGCAGCTTTAAAGGGGGAGGGAGAAACTCCTACAATGAGCAGTTCTTC. The rearrangement uses TRBV5-5 and TRBJ2-1; D might be TRBD2 (7 bases). The ends were cut back, 2 bases at V and 0 bases at J, with 18 bases in the middle. CDR3 size: 18 residues. Germline lookup yields CDR1 SGHKS and CDR2 YYEKEE (reference sequence).

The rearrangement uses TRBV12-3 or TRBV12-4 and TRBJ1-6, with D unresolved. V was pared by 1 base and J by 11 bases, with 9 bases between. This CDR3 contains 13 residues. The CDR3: CASSLDRWAPLHF. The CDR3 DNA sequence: TGTGCCAGCAGTTTAGACCGGTGGGCACCCCTCCACTTT.

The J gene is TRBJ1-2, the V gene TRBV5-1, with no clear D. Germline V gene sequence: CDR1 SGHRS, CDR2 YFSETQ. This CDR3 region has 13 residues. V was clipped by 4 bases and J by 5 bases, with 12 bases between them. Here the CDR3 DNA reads TGCGCCAGCAGCGTGGAAGCCGATTATGGCTACACCTTC. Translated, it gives CASSVEADYGYTF.

CDR3 in DNA: TGTGCCAGCAGCCCTCTACAGGGGTTAGGCAATGAGCAGTACTTC. This sequence encodes CASSPLQGLGNEQYF. V usage is TRBV3-1 and J usage is TRBJ2-5; TRBD1 matches 7 bases. CDR1 and CDR2 from the germline V gene are LGHDT and YNNKEL (reference sequence). Trimming at V came to 4 bases and at J to 11 bases, leaving 16 bases not matched to a gene. The CDR3 is 15 residues long.

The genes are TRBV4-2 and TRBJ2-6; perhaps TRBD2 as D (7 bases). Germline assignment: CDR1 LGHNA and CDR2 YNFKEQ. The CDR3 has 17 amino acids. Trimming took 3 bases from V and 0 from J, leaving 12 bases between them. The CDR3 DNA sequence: TGTGCCAGCAGCCAGAAAGGGGGGGTCTCTGGGGCCAACGTCCTGACTTTC. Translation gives CASSQKGGVSGANVLTF.

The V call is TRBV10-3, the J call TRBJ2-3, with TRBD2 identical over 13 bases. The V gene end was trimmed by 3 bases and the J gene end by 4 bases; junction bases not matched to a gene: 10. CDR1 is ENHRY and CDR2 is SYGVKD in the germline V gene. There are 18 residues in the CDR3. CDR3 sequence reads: CAISDPGLAGLGPDTQYF. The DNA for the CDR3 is TGTGCCATCAGTGACCCGGGACTAGCGGGGCTGGGGCCAGATACGCAGTATTTT.

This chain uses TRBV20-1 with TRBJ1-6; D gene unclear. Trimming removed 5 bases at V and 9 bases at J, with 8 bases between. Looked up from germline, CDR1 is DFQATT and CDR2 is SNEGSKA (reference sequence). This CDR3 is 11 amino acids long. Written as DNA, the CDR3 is TGCAGTGCTTCCCGAGGTTCACCCCTCCACTTT. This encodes CSASRGSPLHF.

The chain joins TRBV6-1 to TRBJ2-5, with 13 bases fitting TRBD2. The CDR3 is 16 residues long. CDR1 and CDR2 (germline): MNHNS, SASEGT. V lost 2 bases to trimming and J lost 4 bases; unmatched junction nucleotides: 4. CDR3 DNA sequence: TGTGCCAGCAGTGAATACGGGACTAGCGGGGTAGAGACCCAGTACTTC. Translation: CASSEYGTSGVETQYF.

The CDR3 spells CASSYSTRNTGELFF. The CDR3 nucleotides are TGTGCCAGCAGTTACTCAACGAGGAACACCGGGGAGCTGTTTTTT. The V gene is TRBV6-5, the J gene TRBJ2-2; unclear D gene. The length of the CDR3 is 15 residues. V shed 0 bases and J shed 1 base, with 6 bases lying between them. CDR1 is MNHEY, CDR2 SVGAGI, per germline.

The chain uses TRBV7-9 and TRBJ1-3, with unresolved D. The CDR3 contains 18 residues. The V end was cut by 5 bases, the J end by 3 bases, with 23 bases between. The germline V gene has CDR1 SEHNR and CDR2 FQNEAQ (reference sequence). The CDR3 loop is CASSISSRASRVGNTIYF. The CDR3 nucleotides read TGTGCCAGCAGCATCTCTTCCCGGGCCAGCCGGGTTGGAAACACCATATATTTT. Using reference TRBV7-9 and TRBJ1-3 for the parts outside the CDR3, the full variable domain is DTGVSQNPRHKITKRGQNVTFRCDPISEHNRLYWYRQTLGQGPEFLTYFQNEAQLEKSRLLSDRFSAERPKGSFSTLEIQRTEQGDSAMYLCASSISSRASRVGNTIYFGEGSWLTVV.

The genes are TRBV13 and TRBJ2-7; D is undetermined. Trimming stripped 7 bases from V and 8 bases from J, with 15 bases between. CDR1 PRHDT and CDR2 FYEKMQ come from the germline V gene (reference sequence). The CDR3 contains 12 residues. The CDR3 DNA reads TGTGCCAGCAACCGGACCCATCAGCAGCAGTACTTC. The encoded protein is CASNRTHQQQYF.

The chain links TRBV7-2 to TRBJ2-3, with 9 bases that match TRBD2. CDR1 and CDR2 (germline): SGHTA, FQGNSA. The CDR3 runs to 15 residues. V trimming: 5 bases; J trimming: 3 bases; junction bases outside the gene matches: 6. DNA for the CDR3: TGTGCCAGCAGCCGACAGACTAGCGGAACAGATACGCAGTATTTT. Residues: CASSRQTSGTDTQYF.

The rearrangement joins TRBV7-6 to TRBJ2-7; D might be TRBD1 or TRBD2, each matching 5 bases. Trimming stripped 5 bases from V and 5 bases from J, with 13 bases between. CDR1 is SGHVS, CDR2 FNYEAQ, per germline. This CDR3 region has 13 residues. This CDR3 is CASSINGGDEQYF. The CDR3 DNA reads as TGTGCCAGCAGCATCAATGGGGGAGACGAGCAGTACTTC.